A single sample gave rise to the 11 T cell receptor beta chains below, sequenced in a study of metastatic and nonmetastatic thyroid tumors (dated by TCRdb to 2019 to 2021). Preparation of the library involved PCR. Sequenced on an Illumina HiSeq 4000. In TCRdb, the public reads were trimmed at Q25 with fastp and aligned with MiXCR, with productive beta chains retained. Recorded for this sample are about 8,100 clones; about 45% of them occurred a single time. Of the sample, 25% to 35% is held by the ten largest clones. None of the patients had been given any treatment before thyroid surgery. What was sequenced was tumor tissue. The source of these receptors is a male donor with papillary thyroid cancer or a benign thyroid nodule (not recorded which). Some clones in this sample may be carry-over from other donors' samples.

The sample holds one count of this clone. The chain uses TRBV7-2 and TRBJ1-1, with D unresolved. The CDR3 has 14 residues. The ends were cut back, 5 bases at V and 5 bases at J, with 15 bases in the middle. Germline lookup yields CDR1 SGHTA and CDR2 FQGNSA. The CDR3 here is CASSHPSRGTEAFF. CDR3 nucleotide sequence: TGTGCCAGCAGCCACCCAAGCCGTGGGACTGAAGCTTTCTTT.

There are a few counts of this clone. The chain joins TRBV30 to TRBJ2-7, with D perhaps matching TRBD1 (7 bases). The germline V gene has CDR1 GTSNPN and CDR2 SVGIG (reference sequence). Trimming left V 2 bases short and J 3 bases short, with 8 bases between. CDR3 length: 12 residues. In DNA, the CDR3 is TGTGCCTGGAGTCAGGGGGGCTACGAGCAGTACTTC. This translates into CAWSQGGYEQYF.

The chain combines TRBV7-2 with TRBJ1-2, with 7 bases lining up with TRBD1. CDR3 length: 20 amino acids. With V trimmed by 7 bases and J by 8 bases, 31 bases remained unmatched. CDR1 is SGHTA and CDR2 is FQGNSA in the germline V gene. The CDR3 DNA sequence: TGTGCCAGCATCTTCGTGATTTACAATAGTCAGGGGGTCCGGGAGGAAGGCTACACCTTC. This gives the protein CASIFVIYNSQGVREEGYTF.

CDR3 in amino acids: CASSWGGRDTEAFF. CDR3 nucleotides: TGTGCCAGCAGCTGGGGGGGACGGGACACTGAAGCTTTCTTT. V and J are TRBV7-3 and TRBJ1-1; possible D gene TRBD1, 5 bases. The CDR3 has 14 residues. The V and J ends lost 4 bases and 3 bases respectively, with 12 bases between them. Germline V lookup: CDR1 SGHTA, CDR2 FQGTGA.

The CDR3 DNA is TGTGCCAGCAGGTCAGTGGCCATGAACACTGAAGCTTTCTTT. This encodes CASRSVAMNTEAFF. The chain joins TRBV27 to TRBJ1-1; D remains unclear. This CDR3 has 14 amino acids. V lost 6 bases and J 0 bases, leaving 11 bases between the germline ends. The germline gives CDR1 MNHEY, CDR2 SMNVEV (reference sequence).

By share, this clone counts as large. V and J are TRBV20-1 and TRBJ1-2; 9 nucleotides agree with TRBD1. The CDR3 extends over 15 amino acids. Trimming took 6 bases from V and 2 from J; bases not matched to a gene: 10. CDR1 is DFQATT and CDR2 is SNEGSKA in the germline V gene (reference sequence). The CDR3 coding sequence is TGCAGTGCCCCCGGGACAGGGATGACGAACTATGGCTACACCTTC. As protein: CSAPGTGMTNYGYTF.

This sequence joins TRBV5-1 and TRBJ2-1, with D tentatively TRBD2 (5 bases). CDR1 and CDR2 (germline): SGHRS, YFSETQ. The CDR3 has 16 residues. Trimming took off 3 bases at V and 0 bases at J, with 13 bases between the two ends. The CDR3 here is CASSWGVGSSYNEQFF. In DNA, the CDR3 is TGCGCCAGCAGCTGGGGTGTAGGGAGCTCCTACAATGAGCAGTTCTTC.

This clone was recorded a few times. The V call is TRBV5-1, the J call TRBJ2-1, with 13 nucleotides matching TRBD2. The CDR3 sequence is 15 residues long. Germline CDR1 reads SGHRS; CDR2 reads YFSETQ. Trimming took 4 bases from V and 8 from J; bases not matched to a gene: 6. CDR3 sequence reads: CASSVGLAGRDEQFF. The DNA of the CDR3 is TGCGCCAGCAGCGTGGGACTAGCGGGGAGGGATGAGCAGTTCTTC.

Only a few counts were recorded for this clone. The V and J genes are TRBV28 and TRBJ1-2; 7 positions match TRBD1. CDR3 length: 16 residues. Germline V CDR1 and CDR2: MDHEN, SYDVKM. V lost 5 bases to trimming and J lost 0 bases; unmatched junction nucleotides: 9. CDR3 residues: CASSQSRGGANYGYTF. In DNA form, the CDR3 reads TGTGCCAGCAGTCAGTCCAGAGGGGGCGCTAACTATGGCTACACCTTC.

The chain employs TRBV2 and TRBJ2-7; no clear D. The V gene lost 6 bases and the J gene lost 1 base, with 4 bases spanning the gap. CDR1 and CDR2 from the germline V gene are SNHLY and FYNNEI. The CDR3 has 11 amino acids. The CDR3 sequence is CASRSSYEQYF. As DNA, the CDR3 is TGTGCCAGCAGGAGTTCCTACGAGCAGTACTTC. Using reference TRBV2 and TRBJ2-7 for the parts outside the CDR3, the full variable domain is EPEVTQTPSHQVTQMGQEVILRCVPISNHLYFYWYRQILGQKVEFLVSFYNNEISEKSEIFDDQFSVERPDGSNFTLKIRSTKLEDSAMYFCASRSSYEQYFGPGTRLTVT.

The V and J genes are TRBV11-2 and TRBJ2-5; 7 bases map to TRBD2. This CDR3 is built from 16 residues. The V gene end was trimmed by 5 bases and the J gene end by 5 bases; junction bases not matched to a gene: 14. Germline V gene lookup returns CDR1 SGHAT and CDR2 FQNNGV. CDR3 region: CASSPRRGLGGETQYF. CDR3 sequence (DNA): TGTGCCAGCAGCCCGCGTCGTGGTTTGGGGGGGGAGACCCAGTACTTC.